This entry is about one T cell receptor beta chain. Its antigen is not yet known. No base-level quality is on record; no much larger clone is a single base apart. The sample originates from a study of response to subunit inactivated influenza vaccine (dated by TCRdb to 2017 to 2018). Background on the whole study: The study used deep quantitative T cell receptor repertoire profiling to track responses to a trivalent subunit inactivated influenza vaccine.

Via the germline V gene, CDR1 is MDHEN and CDR2 SYDVKM. V lost 5 bases and J lost 4 bases, and the count of bases not matched to a germline gene is 14. Reading from cysteine to phenylalanine, the CDR3 counts 16 amino acids. The entry retains the CDR3 DNA only, 48 bases that are in frame from base 1. The time point label for this specimen denotes: around 45 days after influenza vaccine administration. Broad study findings and their caveats: According to the authors, only a limited number of new T cells may be recruited by each seasonal influenza vaccination.

Library prep was done by RT-PCR. The sequencer listed for this sample is Illumina HiSeq 2500. TCRdb trimmed public reads at Q25 via fastp, called clones via MiXCR and kept in-frame beta chains. Rows are combined by CDR3 protein, so each entry shows the most common genes and DNA. Within this sample are under 200,000 distinct CDR3 sequences, with about a tenth of them counted one time only. Around an eighth of the sample belongs to the ten largest clones. The sequence derives from a man aged 45-60 years who received an inactivated influenza vaccine. Donor details come from another sample of the same person, matched by shared clones. Sequencing was performed on non-naive T cells sorted from PBMCs, taken roughly 6 weeks after vaccination. The label giving this sample's cell subset or site can be read as: memory T cell fraction. This chain is built from TRBV28 and TRBJ2-7; 7 central nucleotides agree with TRBD1. The CDR3 region has the sequence CASSPLNRGSQYEQYF. The nucleotide sequence reads as follows: TGTGCCAGCAGTCCCCTAAACAGGGGATCCCAGTACGAGCAGTACTTC.